This TCR beta chain was documented in a study of blood T cell repertoires in COVID-19. The CDR3 is made up of 15 amino acids. The ends lost 4 bases at V and 1 base at J; junction bases unmatched: 2. Germline CDR1 LGHNA, CDR2 YNFKEQ. Assay used: immunoSEQ multiplex PCR; TCRdb lists only in-frame clones, some missing. The data contain about 56,000 clones, approximately 89% of them singletons. The specimen was peripheral blood. This receptor was obtained from a woman aged 60-70 years with COVID-19, enrolled during active disease. This chain joins TRBV4-2 and TRBJ2-2, with 8 nucleotides matching TRBD2. The CDR3 DNA reads TGTGCCAGCAGCCCTGCGGGGGGGAACACCGGGGAGCTGTTTTTT. Its protein is CASSPAGGNTGELFF.